The sequence of this T cell receptor beta chain was determined in a study of T cell responses to AZD1222 COVID-19 vaccine. Study outcomes and limitations: The donor group comprised mostly white British people and more females; the analysis possibly underestimated clonal diversity. Sampling that yielded the repertoires occurred only after the peak T cell response.

A remark on this clone: Its antigen is currently unknown.

The CDR3 runs to 13 residues. V lost 4 bases to trimming and J lost 6 bases, with 10 bases between them. In germline, CDR1 is MDHEN, CDR2 SYDVKM. TCRdb's copy holds only in-frame clones and misses some; the assay was immunoSEQ multiplex PCR. Of 90,000 to 120,000 clones detected, about 92% appear once; the ten largest clones hold approximately 9.3%. This receptor was identified in an adult who received the AZD1222 COVID-19 vaccine. The rearrangement links TRBV28 to TRBJ1-5; TRBD1 might be the D (6 bases). The specimen was peripheral blood, collected 28 days after the second AZD1222 dose. DNA of the CDR3: TGTGCCAGCAGTTCGCAGGGGAGTCAGCCCCAGCATTTT. Translation gives CASSSQGSQPQHF. Full variable domain (remainder filled in from reference TRBV28 and TRBJ1-5): DVKVTQSSRYLVKRTGEKVFLECVQDMDHENMFWYRQDPGLGLRLIYFSYDVKMKEKGDIPEGYSVSREKKERFSLILESASTNQTSMYLCASSSQGSQPQHFGDGTRLSIL.